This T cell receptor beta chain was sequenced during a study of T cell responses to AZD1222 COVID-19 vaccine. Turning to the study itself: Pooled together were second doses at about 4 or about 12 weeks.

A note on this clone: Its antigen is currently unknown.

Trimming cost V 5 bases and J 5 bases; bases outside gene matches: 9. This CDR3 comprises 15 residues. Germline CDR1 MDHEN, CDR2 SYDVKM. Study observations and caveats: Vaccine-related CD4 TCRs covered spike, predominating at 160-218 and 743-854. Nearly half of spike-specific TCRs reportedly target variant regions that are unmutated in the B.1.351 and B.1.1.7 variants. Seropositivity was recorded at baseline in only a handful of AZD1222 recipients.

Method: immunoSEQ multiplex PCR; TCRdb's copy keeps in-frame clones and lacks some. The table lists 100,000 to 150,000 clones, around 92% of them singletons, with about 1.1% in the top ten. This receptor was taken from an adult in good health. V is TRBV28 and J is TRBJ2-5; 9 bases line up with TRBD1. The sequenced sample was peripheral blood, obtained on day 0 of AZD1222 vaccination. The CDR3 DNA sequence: TGTGCCAGCAGTACACCGACAGGGGGTGCGGAGACCCAGTACTTC. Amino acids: CASSTPTGGAETQYF.